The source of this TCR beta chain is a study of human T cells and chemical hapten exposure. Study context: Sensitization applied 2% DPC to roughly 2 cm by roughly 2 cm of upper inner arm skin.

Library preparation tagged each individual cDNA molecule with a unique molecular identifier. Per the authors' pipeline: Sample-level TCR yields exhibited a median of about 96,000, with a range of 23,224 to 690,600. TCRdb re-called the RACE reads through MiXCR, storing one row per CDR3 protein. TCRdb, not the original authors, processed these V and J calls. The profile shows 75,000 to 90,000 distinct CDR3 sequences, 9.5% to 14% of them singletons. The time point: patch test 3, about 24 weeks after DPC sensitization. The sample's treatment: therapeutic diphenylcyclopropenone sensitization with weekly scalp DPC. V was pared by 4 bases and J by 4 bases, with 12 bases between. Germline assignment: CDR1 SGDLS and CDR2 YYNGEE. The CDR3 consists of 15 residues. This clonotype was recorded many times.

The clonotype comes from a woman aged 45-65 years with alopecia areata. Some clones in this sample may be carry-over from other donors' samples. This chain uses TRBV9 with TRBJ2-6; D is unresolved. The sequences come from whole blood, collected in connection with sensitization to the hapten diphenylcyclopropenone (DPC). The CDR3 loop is CASSLEGLGANVLTF. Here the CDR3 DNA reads TGTGCCAGCAGCTTGGAAGGGTTAGGGGCCAACGTCCTGACTTTC.